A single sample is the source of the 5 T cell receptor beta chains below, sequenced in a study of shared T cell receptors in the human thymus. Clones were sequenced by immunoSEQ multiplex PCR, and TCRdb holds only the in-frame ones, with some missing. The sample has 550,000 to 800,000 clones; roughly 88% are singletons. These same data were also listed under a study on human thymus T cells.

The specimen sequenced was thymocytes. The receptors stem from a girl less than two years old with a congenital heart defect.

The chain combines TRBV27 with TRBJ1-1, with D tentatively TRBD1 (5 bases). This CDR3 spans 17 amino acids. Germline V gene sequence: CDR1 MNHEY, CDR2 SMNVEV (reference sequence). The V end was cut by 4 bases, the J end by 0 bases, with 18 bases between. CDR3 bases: TGTGCCAGCAGTTCCCCCCCGAGACAGACAATGAACACTGAAGCTTTCTTT. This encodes CASSSPPRQTMNTEAFF.

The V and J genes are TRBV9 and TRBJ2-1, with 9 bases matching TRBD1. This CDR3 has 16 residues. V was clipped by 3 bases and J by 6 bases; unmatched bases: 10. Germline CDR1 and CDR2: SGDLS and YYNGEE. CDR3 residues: CASSGPGTGLRNEQFF. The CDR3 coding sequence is TGTGCCAGCAGCGGACCTGGGACAGGGCTACGCAATGAGCAGTTCTTC.

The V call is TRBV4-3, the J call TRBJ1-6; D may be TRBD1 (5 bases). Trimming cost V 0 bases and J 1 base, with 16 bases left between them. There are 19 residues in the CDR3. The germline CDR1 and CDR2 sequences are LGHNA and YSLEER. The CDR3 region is CASSQDRLGLWSYNSPLHF. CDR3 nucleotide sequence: TGCGCCAGCAGCCAAGATCGATTGGGGCTCTGGTCCTATAATTCACCCCTCCACTTT.

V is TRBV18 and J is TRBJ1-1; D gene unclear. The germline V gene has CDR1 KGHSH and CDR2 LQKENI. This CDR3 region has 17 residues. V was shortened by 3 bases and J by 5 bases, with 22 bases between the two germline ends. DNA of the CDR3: TGTGCCAGCTCACCCCCCGGCGGGCAACTAGAGGGTACTGAAGCTTTCTTT. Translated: CASSPPGGQLEGTEAFF.

The CDR3 here is CASSYSASGQPQHF. DNA of the CDR3: TGTGCCAGCAGTTACTCTGCCTCAGGGCAGCCCCAGCATTTT. The chain links TRBV6-5 to TRBJ1-5, with D possibly being TRBD1 (5 bases). Between the trimmed V and J ends, which lost 0 bases and 7 bases, there was a span of 10 bases. Germline V CDR1 and CDR2: MNHEY, SVGAGI. CDR3 size: 14 residues.